This T cell receptor (beta chain) was identified during a study of blood T cell repertoires in COVID-19. Study-wide context: Acute-phase and convalescent COVID-19 samples originated in the United States, Italy and Spain. Sample material is recorded as cDNA or gDNA derived from T cells, B-cell-depleted T cells, or PBMCs.

In the authors' methods: From reference gene primer amplification, estimates of nucleated cell counts were derived. Data came from immunoSEQ multiplex PCR; TCRdb stores just in-frame clones and leaves some out. V and J calls and clone size follow that table, whereas D and trimming were derived from the DNA. The sample lists 98,000 or so clones; 75% to 90% were seen once. Sequencing was carried out using peripheral blood. The clonotype originates from a man between 60 and 75 years old with acute or convalescent COVID-19.

The CDR3, as DNA: TGTGCCAGCAGTTTTTCCGGGTTTCAGAACACCGGGGAGCTGTTTTTT. It translates to CASSFSGFQNTGELFF. This chain uses TRBV27 with TRBJ2-2; D gene uncertain. V lost 3 bases, J lost 1 base, and 12 bases lay in between. Germline lookup yields CDR1 MNHEY and CDR2 SMNVEV (reference sequence). The CDR3 is 16 residues long.